This T cell receptor beta chain was retrieved from a study of blood T cell repertoires in COVID-19. For the study at large: Collection of acute and convalescent COVID-19 samples took place in the United States, Italy and Spain. T cells, B-cell-depleted T cells, or PBMCs provided the cDNA or gDNA that served as material.

Germline values: CDR1 SGHTA, CDR2 FQGTGA. The CDR3 covers 15 residues. The ends were cut back, 5 bases at V and 4 bases at J, with 17 bases in the middle. Produced via immunoSEQ multiplex PCR; TCRdb's table is partial and in-frame only. The sample lists approximately 200,000 clones, around 81% seen once, with over 2.5% in the top ten. This receptor was identified in a woman aged 25 to 39 who had recovered from COVID-19. The rearrangement links TRBV7-3 to TRBJ1-1, with a possible D match to TRBD1 (5 bases). Sequenced sample: peripheral blood. CDR3 loop: CASSGAGGSVTEAFF. Written as DNA, the CDR3 is TGTGCCAGCAGCGGGGCGGGAGGGAGCGTCACTGAAGCTTTCTTT.